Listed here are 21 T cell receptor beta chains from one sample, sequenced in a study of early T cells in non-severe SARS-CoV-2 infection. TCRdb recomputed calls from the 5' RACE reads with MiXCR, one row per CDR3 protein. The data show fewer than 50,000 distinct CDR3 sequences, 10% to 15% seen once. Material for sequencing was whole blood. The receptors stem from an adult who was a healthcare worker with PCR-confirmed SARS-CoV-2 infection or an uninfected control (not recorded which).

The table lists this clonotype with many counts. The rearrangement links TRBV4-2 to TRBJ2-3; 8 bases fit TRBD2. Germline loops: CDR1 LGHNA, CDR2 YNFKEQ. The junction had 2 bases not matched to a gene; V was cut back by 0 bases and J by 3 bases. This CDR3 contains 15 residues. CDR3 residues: CASSQDPSGTDTQYF. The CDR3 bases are TGTGCCAGCAGCCAAGACCCTAGCGGGACAGATACGCAGTATTTT.

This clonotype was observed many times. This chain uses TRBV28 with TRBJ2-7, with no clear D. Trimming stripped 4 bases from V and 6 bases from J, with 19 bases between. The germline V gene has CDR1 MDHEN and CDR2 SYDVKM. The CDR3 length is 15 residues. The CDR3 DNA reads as TGTGCCAGCAGTTCTACTTCGGGTTACCAAGGCGAGCAGTACTTC. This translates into CASSSTSGYQGEQYF.

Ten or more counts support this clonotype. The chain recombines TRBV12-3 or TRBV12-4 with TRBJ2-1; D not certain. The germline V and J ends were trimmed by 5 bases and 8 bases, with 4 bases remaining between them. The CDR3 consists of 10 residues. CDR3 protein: CASSADEQFF. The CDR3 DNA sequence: TGTGCCAGCAGTGCTGATGAGCAGTTCTTC.

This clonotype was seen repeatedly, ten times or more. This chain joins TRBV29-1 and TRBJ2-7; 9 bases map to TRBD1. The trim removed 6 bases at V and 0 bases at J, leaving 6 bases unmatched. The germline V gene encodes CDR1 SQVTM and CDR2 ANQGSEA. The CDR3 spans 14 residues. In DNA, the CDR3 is TGCAGCGTCTTTGGGACAGGGAGCTCCTACGAGCAGTACTTC. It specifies CSVFGTGSSYEQYF.

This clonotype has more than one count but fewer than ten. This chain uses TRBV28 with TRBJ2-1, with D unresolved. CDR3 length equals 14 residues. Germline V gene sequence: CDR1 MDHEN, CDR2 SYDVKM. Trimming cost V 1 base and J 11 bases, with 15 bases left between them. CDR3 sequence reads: CASSLSNRPGKQFF. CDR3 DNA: TGTGCCAGCAGTTTATCGAATCGTCCGGGTAAGCAGTTCTTC.

The CDR3 DNA reads TGTGCCACCAGTGCGGACAGGGCCTACGGGAACGAGCAGTTCTTC. It is translated as CATSADRAYGNEQFF. The V and J genes are TRBV24-1 and TRBJ2-1, with TRBD1 matching over 8 bases. Germline CDR1 KGHDR, CDR2 SFDVKD. This CDR3 has 15 amino acids. V lost 5 bases to trimming and J lost 10 bases; unmatched junction nucleotides: 12.

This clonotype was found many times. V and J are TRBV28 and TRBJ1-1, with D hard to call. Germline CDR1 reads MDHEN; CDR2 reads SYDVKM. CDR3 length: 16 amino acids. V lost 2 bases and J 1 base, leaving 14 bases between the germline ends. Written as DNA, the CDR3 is TGTGCCAGCAGTTTACTACAGTGGATCTCGAACACTGAAGCTTTCTTT. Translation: CASSLLQWISNTEAFF.

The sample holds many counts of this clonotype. CDR3 amino acids: CASSREGGRVGNTIYF. In nucleotides, the CDR3 is TGTGCCAGCAGTCGCGAGGGGGGGAGGGTCGGAAACACCATATATTTT. The J gene is TRBJ1-3, the V gene TRBV6-5; TRBD1 is a possible D gene (6 bases). The CDR3 consists of 16 residues. From germline, CDR1 is MNHEY and CDR2 SVGAGI. V was cut by 5 bases and J by 4 bases, with 18 bases left in between.

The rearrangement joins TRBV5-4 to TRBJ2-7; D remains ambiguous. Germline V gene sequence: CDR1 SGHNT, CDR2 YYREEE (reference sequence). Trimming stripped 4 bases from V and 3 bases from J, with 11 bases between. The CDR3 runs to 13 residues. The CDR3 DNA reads TGTGCCAGCAGCGTCAGAGGTGACTACGAGCAGTACTTC. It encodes CASSVRGDYEQYF.

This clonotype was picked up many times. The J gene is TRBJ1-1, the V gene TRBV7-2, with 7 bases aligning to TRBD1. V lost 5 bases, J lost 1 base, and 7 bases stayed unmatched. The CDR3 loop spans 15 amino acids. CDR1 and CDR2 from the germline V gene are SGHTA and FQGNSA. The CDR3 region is CASSRAGTANTEAFF. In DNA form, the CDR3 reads TGTGCCAGCAGCCGGGCCGGGACAGCGAACACTGAAGCTTTCTTT.

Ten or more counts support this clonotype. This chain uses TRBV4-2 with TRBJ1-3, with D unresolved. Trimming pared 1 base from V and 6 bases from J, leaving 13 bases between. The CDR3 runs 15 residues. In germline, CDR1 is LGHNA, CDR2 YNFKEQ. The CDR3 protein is CASSQGARVENTIYF. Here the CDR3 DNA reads TGTGCCAGCAGCCAAGGGGCCCGGGTCGAAAACACCATATATTTT.

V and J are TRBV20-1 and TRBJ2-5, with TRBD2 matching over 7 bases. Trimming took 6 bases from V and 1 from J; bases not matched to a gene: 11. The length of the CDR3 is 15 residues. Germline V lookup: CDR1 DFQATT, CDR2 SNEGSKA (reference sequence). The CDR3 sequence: CSAPSSLAPQETQYF. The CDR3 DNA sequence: TGCAGTGCCCCATCATCACTAGCGCCCCAAGAGACCCAGTACTTC.

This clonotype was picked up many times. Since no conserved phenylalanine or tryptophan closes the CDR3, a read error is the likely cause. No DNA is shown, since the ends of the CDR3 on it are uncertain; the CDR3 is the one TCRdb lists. CDR3 amino acids: CASGLTSVL. The chain carries TRBV12-5 and TRBJ2-5. The CDR3 is made up of 9 amino acids, end residues included. The V gene's germline CDR1 is LGHNT and CDR2 FRNRAP.

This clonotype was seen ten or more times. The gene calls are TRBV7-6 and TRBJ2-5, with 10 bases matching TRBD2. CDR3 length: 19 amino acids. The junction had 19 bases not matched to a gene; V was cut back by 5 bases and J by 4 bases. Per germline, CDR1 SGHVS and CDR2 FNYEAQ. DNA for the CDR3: TGTGCCAGCAGCCATCGTACTAGCGGGGCGCGACAGTTAGTAGAGACCCAGTACTTC. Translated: CASSHRTSGARQLVETQYF.

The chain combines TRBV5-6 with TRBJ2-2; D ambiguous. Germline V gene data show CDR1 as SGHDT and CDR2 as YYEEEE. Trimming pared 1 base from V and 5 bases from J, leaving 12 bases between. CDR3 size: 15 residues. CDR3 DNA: TGTGCCAGCAGCTTGATACCTGGTCTGACCGGGGAGCTGTTTTTT. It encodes CASSLIPGLTGELFF.

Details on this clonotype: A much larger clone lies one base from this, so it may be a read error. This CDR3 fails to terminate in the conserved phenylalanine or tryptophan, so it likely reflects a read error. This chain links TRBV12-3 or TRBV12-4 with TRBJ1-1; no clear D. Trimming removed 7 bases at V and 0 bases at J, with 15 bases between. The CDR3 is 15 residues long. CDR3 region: CASNDLRFMNTEAFI. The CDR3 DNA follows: TGTGCCAGCAACGACCTCAGATTCATGAACACTGAAGCTTTCATT.

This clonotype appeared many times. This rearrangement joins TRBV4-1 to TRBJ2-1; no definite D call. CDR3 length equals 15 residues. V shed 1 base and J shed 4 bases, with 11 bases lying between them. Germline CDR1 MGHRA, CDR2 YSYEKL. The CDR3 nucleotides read TGCGCCAGCAGCCAAGGCAGTCGCAAGTACAATGAGCAGTTCTTC. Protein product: CASSQGSRKYNEQFF.

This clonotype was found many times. The DNA for the CDR3 is TGTGCCAGCAGTTACCGGTCAGGGACCGAGCAGTACTTC. It is translated as CASSYRSGTEQYF. V and J are TRBV6-2 or TRBV6-3 and TRBJ2-7; D is tentatively TRBD1 or TRBD2 (5 bases each). Trimming stripped 2 bases from V and 6 bases from J, with 11 bases between. The length of the CDR3 is 13 residues. Germline V lookup: CDR1 MNHEY, CDR2 SVGEGT.

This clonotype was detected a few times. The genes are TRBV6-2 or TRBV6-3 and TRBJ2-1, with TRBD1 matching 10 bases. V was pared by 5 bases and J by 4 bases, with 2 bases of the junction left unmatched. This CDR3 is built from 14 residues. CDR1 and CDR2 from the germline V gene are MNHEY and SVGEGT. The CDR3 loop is CASSKGQGYNEQFF. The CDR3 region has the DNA TGTGCCAGCAGTAAGGGACAGGGGTACAATGAGCAGTTCTTC.

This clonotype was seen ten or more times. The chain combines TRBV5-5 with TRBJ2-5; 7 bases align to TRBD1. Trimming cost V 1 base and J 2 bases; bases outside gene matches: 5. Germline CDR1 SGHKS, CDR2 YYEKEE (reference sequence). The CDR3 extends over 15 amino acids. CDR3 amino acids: CASSLRGQQQETQYF. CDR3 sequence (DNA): TGTGCCAGCAGCTTGAGGGGGCAGCAGCAAGAGACCCAGTACTTC.

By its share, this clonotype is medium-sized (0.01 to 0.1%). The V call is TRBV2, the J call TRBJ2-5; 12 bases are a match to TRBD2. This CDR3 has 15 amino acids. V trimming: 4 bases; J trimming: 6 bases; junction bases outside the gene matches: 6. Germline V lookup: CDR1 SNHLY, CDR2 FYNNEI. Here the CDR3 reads CASSVRTSGTKTQYF. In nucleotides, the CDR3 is TGTGCCAGCAGTGTACGGACTAGCGGGACAAAGACCCAGTACTTC.